This T cell receptor beta chain derives from a study of blood T cell repertoires in COVID-19. Germline V CDR1 and CDR2: SNHLY, FYNNEI. The ends were cut back, 7 bases at V and 0 bases at J, with 10 bases in the middle. This CDR3 is 13 amino acids long. In the original analysis: How many nucleated cells were present was estimated from reference gene primer amplification. TCRdb keeps only in-frame clones here, not all; method: immunoSEQ multiplex PCR. That table supplies the V and J calls and clone size; D and trimming were determined from the DNA. This table holds about 180,000 clones, 86% found once. The J gene is TRBJ2-7, the V gene TRBV2; tentatively, D is TRBD1 (6 bases). The sequenced material came from peripheral blood. The TCR comes from a woman aged 25 to 45 with active or convalescent COVID-19. CDR3 amino acids: CASNKDSSYEQYF. CDR3 sequence (DNA): TGTGCCAGCAACAAGGACAGCTCCTACGAGCAGTACTTC.